Each of the 9 T cell receptor beta chains below was sequenced from the same sample in a study of cytomegalovirus exposure and HLA in healthy donors. A multiplex PCR was run with 60 Vbeta primers and 13 Jbeta primers. Clones were read by immunoSEQ multiplex PCR, and TCRdb kept only the in-frame ones, dropping some. Among about 190,000 clones, about three quarters were seen once, and the ten largest hold 2.1%. Material for sequencing was PBMCs. All receptors come from a woman aged 25 to 39 in good health and CMV-seropositive.

Only one count was recorded for this clone. The chain has TRBV5-1 and TRBJ1-4; D gene uncertain. Germline V gene data show CDR1 as SGHRS and CDR2 as YFSETQ. The length of the CDR3 is 15 residues. Between the trimmed V and J ends, which lost 0 bases and 5 bases, there was a span of 11 bases. The CDR3 bases are TGCGCCAGCAGCTTGGCTCAGGACTCAAATGAAAAACTGTTTTTT. Protein product: CASSLAQDSNEKLFF. The full variable domain, its missing parts supplied by reference TRBV5-1 and TRBJ1-4, is KAGVTQTPRYLIKTRGQQVTLSCSPISGHRSVSWYQQTPGQGLQFLFEYFSETQRNKGNFPGRFSGRQFSNSRSEMNVSTLELGDSALYLCASSLAQDSNEKLFFGSGTQLSVL.

J is TRBJ1-2 and V is TRBV28, with D possibly matching TRBD1 (6 bases). Germline lookup yields CDR1 MDHEN and CDR2 SYDVKM. The CDR3 covers 14 residues. V lost 6 bases to trimming and J lost 2 bases, with 13 bases between them. In DNA, the CDR3 is TGTGCCAGCAGCCTAGGGGGGGTAAACTATGGCTACACCTTC. Its protein product is CASSLGGVNYGYTF.

The rearrangement joins TRBV7-9 to TRBJ2-3; possible D gene TRBD2, 6 bases. Trimming took 5 bases from V and 7 from J, leaving 10 bases between them. Germline V CDR1 and CDR2: SEHNR, FQNEAQ (reference sequence). This CDR3 spans 12 amino acids. CDR3 in amino acids: CASSPEGYTQYF. DNA for the CDR3: TGTGCCAGCAGCCCGGAGGGTTATACGCAGTATTTT.

The chain recombines TRBV6-5 with TRBJ1-2; D remains unclear. With 0 bases removed from V and 8 bases from J, the gap between germline ends came to 10 bases. Germline CDR1 reads MNHEY; CDR2 reads SVGAGI. CDR3 length: 13 amino acids. In DNA, the CDR3 is TGTGCCAGCAGTTACTCACGGTTGAGGGGCTACACCTTC. It translates to CASSYSRLRGYTF.

The V call is TRBV7-2, the J call TRBJ1-1, with D uncertain. Germline CDR1 is SGHTA and CDR2 is FQGNSA. Trimming stripped 0 bases from V and 1 base from J, with 6 bases between. This CDR3 comprises 14 residues. The CDR3 protein is CASSLAGKNTEAFF. The CDR3 bases are TGTGCCAGCAGCTTAGCGGGCAAGAACACTGAAGCTTTCTTT.

The chain links TRBV9 to TRBJ1-1; TRBD1 matches at 7 bases. V shed 7 bases and J 4 bases; nucleotides not matched to a gene: 10. The CDR3 is made up of 14 amino acids. In germline, CDR1 is SGDLS, CDR2 YYNGEE. The CDR3 reads CASGRQGLSTEAFF. Here the CDR3 DNA reads TGTGCCAGCGGTAGACAGGGTCTCAGCACTGAAGCTTTCTTT.

V gene TRBV15 combines with J gene TRBJ1-1; D is undetermined. Germline CDR1 LNHNV, CDR2 YYDKDF (reference sequence). V shed 0 bases and J shed 5 bases, with 4 bases lying between them. This CDR3 region has 12 residues. The CDR3 sequence: CATSRDITEAFF. The CDR3, as DNA: TGTGCCACCAGCAGAGATATAACTGAAGCTTTCTTT.

This chain uses TRBV7-2 with TRBJ2-7; 9 bases agree with TRBD1. The CDR3 consists of 17 residues. The V and J ends lost 1 base and 2 bases, in that order; junction bases with no gene match: 9. CDR1 and CDR2 (germline): SGHTA, FQGNSA. In DNA, the CDR3 is TGTGCCAGCAGCTTAGGGAGCGGGACAGGGATCCCCTACGAGCAGTACTTC. It specifies CASSLGSGTGIPYEQYF.

The chain is built from TRBV4-3 and TRBJ2-7; D call uncertain. The CDR3 is 15 residues long. The V gene's germline CDR1 is LGHNA and CDR2 YSLEER. Trimming removed 1 base at V and 2 bases at J, with 12 bases between. The CDR3 DNA reads TGCGCCAGCAGCCAAGCGGCCAGGTTTACCTACGAGCAGTACTTC. Amino acids: CASSQAARFTYEQYF.